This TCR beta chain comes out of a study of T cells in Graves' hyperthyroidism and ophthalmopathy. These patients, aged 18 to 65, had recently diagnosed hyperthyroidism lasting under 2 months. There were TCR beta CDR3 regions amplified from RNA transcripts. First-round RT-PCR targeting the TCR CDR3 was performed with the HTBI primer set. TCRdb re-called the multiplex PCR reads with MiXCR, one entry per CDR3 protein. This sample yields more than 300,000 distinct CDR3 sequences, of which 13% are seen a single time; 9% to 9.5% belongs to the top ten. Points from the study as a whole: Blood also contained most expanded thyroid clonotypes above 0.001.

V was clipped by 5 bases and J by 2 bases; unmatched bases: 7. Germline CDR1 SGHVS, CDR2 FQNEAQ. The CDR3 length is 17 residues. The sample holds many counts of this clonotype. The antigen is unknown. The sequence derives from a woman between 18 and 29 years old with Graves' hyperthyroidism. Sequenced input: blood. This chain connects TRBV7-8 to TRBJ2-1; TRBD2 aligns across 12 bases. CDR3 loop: CASSLPTSGRTYNEQFF. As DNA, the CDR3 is TGTGCCAGCAGCCTACCCACTAGCGGGAGGACCTACAATGAGCAGTTCTTC.